This is a list of T cell receptor beta chains from one sample in a study of blood T cell repertoires in COVID-19. Only in-frame clones appear in the TCRdb table, and some are missing; sequencing was by immunoSEQ multiplex PCR. The sample has about 240,000 clones, roughly nine tenths seen once. Sequencing used peripheral blood. Receptors originate from a man between 60 and 70 years old who had recovered from COVID-19. Each CDR3 is given with its conserved first and last residue. Each record gives: V gene, D gene, J gene, clone size, CDR3 protein, CDR3 DNA. The D gene is left open where the match is weak. The size field is filled for only some rows; it gives once, few, many or a size class.

>TRBV7-6|-|TRBJ2-2|-
CASSLSGAANTGELFF
TGTGCCAGCAGCTTGAGTGGAGCCGCGAACACCGGGGAGCTGTTTTTT
>TRBV5-6|-|TRBJ1-6|-
CASSLDTLLNSPLHF
TGTGCCAGCAGCTTAGACACCCTCCTTAATTCACCCCTCCACTTT
>TRBV7-6|TRBD1|TRBJ2-2|-
CASSALGGSTGELFF
TGTGCCAGCAGCGCCCTAGGGGGCTCCACCGGGGAGCTGTTTTTT
>TRBV2|TRBD1|TRBJ1-4|-
CASRDQTGKREKLFF
TGTGCCAGCAGGGATCAGACAGGGAAACGGGAAAAACTGTTTTTT
>TRBV5-4|TRBD1|TRBJ1-6|once
CASSLGGTGGNNSPLHF
TGTGCCAGCAGCTTGGGAGGGACAGGGGGGAATAATTCACCCCTCCACTTT
>TRBV3-1/TRBV3-2|TRBD1|TRBJ1-1|-
CASSQGTGSTEAFF
TGTGCCAGCAGCCAAGGGACAGGGAGCACTGAAGCTTTCTTT
>TRBV9|TRBD1|TRBJ2-2|many
CASSDRTGGAANTGELFF
TGTGCCAGCAGTGACAGGACAGGGGGCGCCGCGAACACCGGGGAGCTGTTTTTT
>TRBV5-1|-|TRBJ2-4|-
CASSLEGVAKNIQYF
TGCGCCAGCAGCTTGGAGGGGGTCGCCAAAAACATTCAGTACTTC
>TRBV10-3|TRBD1|TRBJ1-2|-
CAISESRTGEGYTF
TGTGCCATCAGTGAGTCCCGGACAGGGGAGGGCTACACCTTC
>TRBV27|-|TRBJ1-1|-
CASLWGRFMNTEAFF
TGTGCCAGCCTCTGGGGCAGGTTCATGAACACTGAAGCTTTCTTT
>TRBV7-8|-|TRBJ2-5|-
CASSFPRGPGTQYF
TGTGCCAGCAGCTTCCCGCGGGGGCCCGGGACCCAGTACTTC
>TRBV5-1|TRBD1|TRBJ1-2|many
CASSLQGTDIGGYTF
TGCGCCAGCAGCTTACAGGGGACGGATATAGGTGGCTACACCTTC
>TRBV9|TRBD2|TRBJ2-3|-
CASSVRDSRGGSQYF
TGTGCCAGCAGCGTCCGGGACTCCCGCGGGGGTTCGCAGTATTTT
>TRBV7-5|-|TRBJ2-3|-
CARSRWTSGSEKSTDTQYF
TGTGCCAGAAGCAGATGGACTAGCGGATCCGAAAAAAGCACAGATACGCAGTATTTT
>TRBV2|TRBD2|TRBJ2-1|-
CASSRAGGSYNEQFF
TGTGCCAGCAGTCGAGCGGGGGGCTCCTACAATGAGCAGTTCTTC
>TRBV11-2|-|TRBJ1-1|-
CASSPARGMNTEAFF
TGTGCCAGCAGCCCAGCGAGAGGGATGAACACTGAAGCTTTCTTT
>TRBV5-1|TRBD2|TRBJ2-1|-
CASSTLVVLSGGRVNEQFF
TGCGCCAGCAGCACGTTGGTTGTCCTCAGCGGGGGGCGGGTCAATGAGCAGTTCTTC
>TRBV3-1/TRBV3-2|TRBD1|TRBJ2-7|-
CASSYTQGVEQYF
TGTGCCAGCAGCTACACGCAGGGGGTCGAGCAGTACTTC
>TRBV7-2|TRBD1|TRBJ1-1|once
CASSRDRANTEAFF
TGTGCCAGCAGCAGGGACAGGGCGAACACTGAAGCTTTCTTT
>TRBV5-4|TRBD1|TRBJ1-1|-
CASSFGQGLNTEAFF
TGTGCCAGCAGCTTCGGACAGGGATTGAACACTGAAGCTTTCTTT
>TRBV6-5|TRBD1|TRBJ2-7|-
CASSRQGAGEQYF
TGTGCCAGCAGTAGACAGGGGGCAGGGGAGCAGTACTTC
>TRBV30|-|TRBJ1-2|-
CAWSEAGGKKTHYGYTF
TGTGCCTGGAGTGAGGCGGGAGGAAAAAAGACCCACTATGGCTACACCTTC
>TRBV6-4|TRBD1|TRBJ2-1|once
CASSRSPSGQGRNEQFF
TGTGCCAGCAGCCGAAGCCCTTCGGGACAGGGTAGGAATGAGCAGTTCTTC
>TRBV18|-|TRBJ1-6|-
CASSQGSNNSPLHF
TGTGCCAGCTCCCAGGGATCCAATAATTCACCCCTCCACTTT
>TRBV18|TRBD1|TRBJ1-2|-
CASSPDRVGGYTF
TGTGCCAGCTCGCCCGACAGGGTCGGTGGCTACACCTTC
>TRBV24-1|-|TRBJ1-2|-
CATSDTAAGAGYGYTF
TGTGCCACCAGTGACACCGCGGCCGGAGCCGGCTATGGCTACACCTTC
>TRBV7-2|-|TRBJ1-2|-
CASSGLTGYTF
TGTGCCAGCAGCGGACTTACCGGCTACACCTTC
>TRBV2|TRBD1|TRBJ2-1|-
CASMGDRAYNEQFF
TGTGCCAGCATGGGGGACAGGGCCTACAATGAGCAGTTCTTC
>TRBV2|-|TRBJ1-2|-
CASTPGGYRSQGYTF
TGTGCCAGCACCCCGGGGGGGTATCGGTCGCAAGGCTACACCTTC
>TRBV18|-|TRBJ2-2|-
CASSPPDQGVHTGELFF
TGTGCCAGCTCACCCCCCGACCAAGGAGTACACACCGGGGAGCTGTTTTTT
>TRBV11-2|-|TRBJ1-1|-
CASSLIRGVGTEAFF
TGTGCCAGCAGCTTAATCAGGGGAGTGGGCACTGAAGCTTTCTTT
>TRBV19|-|TRBJ1-5|few
CASHRRGSNQPQHF
TGTGCCTCTCACAGACGAGGGAGCAATCAGCCCCAGCATTTT